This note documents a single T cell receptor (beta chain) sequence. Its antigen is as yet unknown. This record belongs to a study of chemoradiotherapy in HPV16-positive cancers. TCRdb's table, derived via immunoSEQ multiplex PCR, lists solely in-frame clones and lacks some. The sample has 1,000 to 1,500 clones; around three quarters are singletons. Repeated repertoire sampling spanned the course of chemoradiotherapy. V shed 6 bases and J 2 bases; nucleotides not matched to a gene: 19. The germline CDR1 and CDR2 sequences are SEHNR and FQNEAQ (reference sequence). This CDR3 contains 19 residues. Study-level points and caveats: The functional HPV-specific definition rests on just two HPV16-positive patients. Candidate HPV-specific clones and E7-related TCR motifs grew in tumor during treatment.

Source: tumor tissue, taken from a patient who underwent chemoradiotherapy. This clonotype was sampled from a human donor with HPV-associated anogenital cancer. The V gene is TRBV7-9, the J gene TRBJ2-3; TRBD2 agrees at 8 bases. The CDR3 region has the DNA TGTGCCAGCAGGTCCGGGTCGCTAGCGGGTTTCGGGCACACAGATACGCAGTATTTT. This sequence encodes CASRSGSLAGFGHTDTQYF.